Detailed here is one T cell receptor (beta chain). Its target is not known. The data were obtained in a study of cytomegalovirus exposure and HLA in healthy donors. Overall study findings and caveats: Several V segments, TRBV6-2 and TRBV6-3 among them, could not be told apart and were dropped.

Unrecorded immune exposures were likely, despite nominal health at sampling. The PCR contained 60 Vbeta and 13 Jbeta primers. As handled by the study authors: Later analysis identified 65 million to 80 million unique TCR beta chains, 9 million to 13 million shared. Sequencing used immunoSEQ multiplex PCR; TCRdb keeps in-frame clones, though not all of them. V and J calls and clone size follow that table, whereas D and trimming were derived from the DNA. The table has some 170,000 clones, about four fifths seen once; the top ten hold less than 15%. Germline loops: CDR1 SGHNT, CDR2 YYREEE (reference sequence). The CDR3 sequence is 16 residues long. V shed 4 bases and J shed 4 bases, with 21 bases lying between them.

V usage is TRBV5-4 and J usage is TRBJ2-7; D possibly corresponds to TRBD1 (5 bases). This TCR came from a woman aged 50 to 60 in good health and CMV-seronegative. Sequenced input: PBMCs. The CDR3 loop reads CASSLGPNQDGYEQYF. CDR3 in DNA: TGTGCCAGCAGCCTGGGGCCAAATCAGGATGGGTACGAGCAGTACTTC.